These T cell receptor beta chains were read from a single sample in a study of T cells in Graves' hyperthyroidism and ophthalmopathy. TCRdb ran MiXCR on the multiplex PCR reads and lists one entry per CDR3 protein. The sample has about half a million distinct CDR3 sequences, less than 25% seen once. Sample: blood. Receptors originate from an older woman with Graves' ophthalmopathy. Both conserved end residues are part of each CDR3. A D gene is named only where the DNA matches it firmly. Size tells how often a clone was seen (once, few, many) or the class of an expanded clone, and some rows leave it out.

CASSLDRTTSEQYF | TGTGCCAGCAGCTTAGACAGGACGACTAGCGAGCAGTACTTC | TRBJ2-7 | TRBV7-9 | . | few
CASSPRGISSYEQYF | TGTGCCAGCAGCCCACGGGGAATTAGCTCCTACGAGCAGTACTTC | TRBJ2-7 | TRBV7-2 | . | many
CASSQDYNEQFF | TGTGCCAGCAGCCAAGATTACAATGAGCAGTTCTTC | TRBJ2-1 | TRBV14 | . | few
CASAYLAGGSEQFF | TGTGCCAGCGCCTACCTAGCGGGAGGGAGTGAGCAGTTCTTC | TRBJ2-1 | TRBV6-4 | TRBD2 | many
CASSLSSGTGELFF | TGCGCCAGCAGTCTTTCTAGCGGAACCGGGGAGCTGTTTTTT | TRBJ2-2 | TRBV10-1 | TRBD2 | .
CASSGQGVDTQYF | TGTGCCAGCTCGGGACAGGGGGTAGATACGCAGTATTTT | TRBJ2-3 | TRBV18 | TRBD1 | .
CASSPGTGDQAFF | TGTGCCAGCAGCCCGGGGACAGGGGACCAAGCTTTCTTT | TRBJ1-1 | TRBV5-6 | TRBD1 | .
CASSRGQGDSYEQYF | TGTGCCAGCAGCCGAGGACAGGGGGATTCGTACGAGCAGTACTTC | TRBJ2-7 | TRBV12-3/TRBV12-4 | TRBD1 | many
CASSLKGWDYGYTF | TGTGCCAGCAGTTTGAAGGGGTGGGACTATGGCTACACCTTC | TRBJ1-2 | TRBV12-3/TRBV12-4 | . | few
CAISEPLLPQHF | TGTGCCATCAGTGAGCCCCTTTTACCCCAGCATTTT | TRBJ1-5 | TRBV10-3 | . | .
CASSAPGGPSNQPQHF | TGTGCCAGCAGTGCCCCGGGAGGACCAAGCAATCAGCCCCAGCATTTT | TRBJ1-5 | TRBV28 | . | .
CASSFLGQGREKLFF | TGTGCCAGCAGCTTCCTGGGACAGGGGAGGGAAAAACTGTTTTTT | TRBJ1-4 | TRBV6-1 | TRBD1 | few
CASSLRTSGSFGTDTRYF | TGTGCCAGCAGTTTGAGGACTAGCGGGAGTTTCGGCACAGATACGCGGTATTTT | TRBJ2-3 | TRBV12-3/TRBV12-4 | TRBD2 | few
CASSEATSGNTGELFF | TGTGCCAGCAGTGAAGCGACTAGCGGGAACACCGGGGAGCTGTTTTTT | TRBJ2-2 | TRBV25-1 | TRBD2 | .
CASSLGLATEAFF | TGTGCCAGCAGCTTAGGGCTGGCCACTGAAGCTTTCTTT | TRBJ1-1 | TRBV7-2 | . | many
CASSTPDRVADEQFF | TGTGCCAGCAGCACCCCCGACAGGGTAGCTGATGAGCAGTTCTTC | TRBJ2-1 | TRBV28 | TRBD1 | many
CASGTPSPYEQYF | TGTGCCAGCGGGACACCGAGTCCCTACGAGCAGTACTTC | TRBJ2-7 | TRBV6-1 | . | .
CASSLFGSGAGELFF | TGTGCCAGCAGTTTATTTGGATCGGGCGCCGGGGAGCTGTTTTTT | TRBJ2-2 | TRBV12-3/TRBV12-4 | . | .
CASSFGQGWQPQHF | TGTGCCAGCAGTTTTGGGCAGGGATGGCAGCCCCAGCATTTT | TRBJ1-5 | TRBV12-3/TRBV12-4 | . | .
CASRQGLYSGNTIYF | TGTGCCAGCAGACAGGGACTATACTCTGGAAACACCATATATTTT | TRBJ1-3 | TRBV2 | . | few
CASSPGTGEEKLFF | TGTGCCAGCTCACCAGGGACAGGGGAGGAAAAACTGTTTTTT | TRBJ1-4 | TRBV18 | TRBD1 | .
CASSSSGTKGYTF | TGTGCCAGCAGCTCCTCCGGGACAAAGGGCTACACCTTC | TRBJ1-2 | TRBV7-9 | . | few
CASSPRARDGEQYF | TGTGCCAGCAGCCCCCGGGCCCGGGACGGCGAGCAGTACTTC | TRBJ2-7 | TRBV7-2 | . | .
CASSQVSASSSAEAFF | TGTGCCAGCAGCCAAGTTAGTGCCAGCTCAAGCGCTGAAGCTTTCTTT | TRBJ1-1 | TRBV11-3 | . | .